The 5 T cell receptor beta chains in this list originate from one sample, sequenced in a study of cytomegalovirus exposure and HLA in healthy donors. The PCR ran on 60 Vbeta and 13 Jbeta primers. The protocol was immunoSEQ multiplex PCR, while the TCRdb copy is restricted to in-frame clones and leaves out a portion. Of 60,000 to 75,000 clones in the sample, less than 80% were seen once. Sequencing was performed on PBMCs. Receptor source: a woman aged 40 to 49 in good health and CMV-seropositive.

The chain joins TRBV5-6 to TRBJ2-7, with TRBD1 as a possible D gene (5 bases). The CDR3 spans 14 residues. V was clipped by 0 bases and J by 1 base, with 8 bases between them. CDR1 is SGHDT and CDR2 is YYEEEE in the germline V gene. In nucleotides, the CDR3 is TGTGCCAGCAGCTTGGTAGACAGATCCTACGAGCAGTACTTC. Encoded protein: CASSLVDRSYEQYF.

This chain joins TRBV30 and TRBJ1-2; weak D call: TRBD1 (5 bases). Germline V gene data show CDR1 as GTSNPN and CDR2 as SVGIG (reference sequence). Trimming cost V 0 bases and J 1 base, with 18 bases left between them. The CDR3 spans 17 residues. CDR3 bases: TGTGCCTGGAGTGTACTGAGACAGCCGTTCAATAACTATGGCTACACCTTC. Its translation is CAWSVLRQPFNNYGYTF.

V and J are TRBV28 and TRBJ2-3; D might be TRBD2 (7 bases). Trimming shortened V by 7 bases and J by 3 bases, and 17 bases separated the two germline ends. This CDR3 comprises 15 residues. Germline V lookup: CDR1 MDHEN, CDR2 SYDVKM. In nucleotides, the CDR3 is TGTGCCAGCACCCTAGGGGGGGACGGGACAGATACGCAGTATTTT. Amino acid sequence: CASTLGGDGTDTQYF.

This CDR3 is CASSPRQGAGDTIYF. As DNA, the CDR3 is TGTGCCAGCAGCCCGAGACAGGGGGCCGGGGACACCATATATTTT. The rearrangement joins TRBV5-5 to TRBJ1-3; 10 bases are shared with TRBD1. Per the germline V gene, CDR1 is SGHKS and CDR2 is YYEKEE (reference sequence). The CDR3 covers 15 residues. V shed 4 bases, J shed 8 bases, and the junction held 9 bases outside the gene matches.

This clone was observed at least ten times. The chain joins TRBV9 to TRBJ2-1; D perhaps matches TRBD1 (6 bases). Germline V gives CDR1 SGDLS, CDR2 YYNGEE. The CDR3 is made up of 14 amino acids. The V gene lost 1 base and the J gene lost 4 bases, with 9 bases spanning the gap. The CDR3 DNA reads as TGTGCCAGCAGCGTACAGGGGACATACAATGAGCAGTTCTTC. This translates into CASSVQGTYNEQFF.